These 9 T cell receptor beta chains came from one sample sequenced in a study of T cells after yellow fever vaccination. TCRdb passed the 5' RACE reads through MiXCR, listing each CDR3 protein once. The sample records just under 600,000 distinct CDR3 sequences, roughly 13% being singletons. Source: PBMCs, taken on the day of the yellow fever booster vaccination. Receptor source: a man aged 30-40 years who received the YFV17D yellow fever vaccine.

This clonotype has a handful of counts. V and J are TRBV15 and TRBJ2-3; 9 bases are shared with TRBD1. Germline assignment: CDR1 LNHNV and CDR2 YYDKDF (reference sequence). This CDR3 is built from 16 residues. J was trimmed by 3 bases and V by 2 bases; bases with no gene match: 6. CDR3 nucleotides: TGTGCCACCAGCAGAAATCCGGGACAGGGAACAGATACGCAGTATTTT. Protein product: CATSRNPGQGTDTQYF.

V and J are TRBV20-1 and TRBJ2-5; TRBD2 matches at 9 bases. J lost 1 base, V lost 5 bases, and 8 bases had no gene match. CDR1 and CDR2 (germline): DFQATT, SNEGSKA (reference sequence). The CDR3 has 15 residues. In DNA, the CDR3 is TGCAGTGCTGTACGAAGCGGGAGGCTCCAAGAGACCCAGTACTTC. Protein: CSAVRSGRLQETQYF.

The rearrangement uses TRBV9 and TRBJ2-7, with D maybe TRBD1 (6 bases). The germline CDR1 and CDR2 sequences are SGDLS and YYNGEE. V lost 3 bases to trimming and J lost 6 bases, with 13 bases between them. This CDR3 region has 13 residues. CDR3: CASSATGTTEQYF. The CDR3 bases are TGTGCCAGCAGCGCCACAGGGACGACCGAGCAGTACTTC.

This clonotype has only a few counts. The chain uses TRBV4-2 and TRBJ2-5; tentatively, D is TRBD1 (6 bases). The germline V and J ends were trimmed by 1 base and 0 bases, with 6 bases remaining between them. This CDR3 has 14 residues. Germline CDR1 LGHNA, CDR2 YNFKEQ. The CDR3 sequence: CASSQGTDQETQYF. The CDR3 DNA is TGTGCCAGCAGCCAAGGGACAGACCAAGAGACCCAGTACTTC.

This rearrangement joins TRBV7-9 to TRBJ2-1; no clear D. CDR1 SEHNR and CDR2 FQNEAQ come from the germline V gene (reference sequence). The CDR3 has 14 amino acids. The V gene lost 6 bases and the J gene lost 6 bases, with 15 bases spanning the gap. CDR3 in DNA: TGTGCCAGCAGGTCCTACCATCCTTCCAATGAGCAGTTCTTC. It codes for CASRSYHPSNEQFF.

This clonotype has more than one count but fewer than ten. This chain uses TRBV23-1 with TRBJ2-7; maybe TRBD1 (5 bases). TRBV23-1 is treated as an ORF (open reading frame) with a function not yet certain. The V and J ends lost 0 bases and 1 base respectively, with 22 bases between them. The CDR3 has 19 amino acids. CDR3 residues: CASSQSKQALVSSSYEQYF. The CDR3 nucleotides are TGCGCCAGCAGTCAATCAAAACAGGCCTTGGTCAGTTCTTCCTACGAGCAGTACTTC.

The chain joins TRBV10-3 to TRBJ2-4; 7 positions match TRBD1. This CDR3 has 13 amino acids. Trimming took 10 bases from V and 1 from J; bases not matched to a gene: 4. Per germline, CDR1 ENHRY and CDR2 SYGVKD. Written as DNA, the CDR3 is TGTGCCACTCAGGGGGATGCCAAAAACATTCAGTACTTC. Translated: CATQGDAKNIQYF.

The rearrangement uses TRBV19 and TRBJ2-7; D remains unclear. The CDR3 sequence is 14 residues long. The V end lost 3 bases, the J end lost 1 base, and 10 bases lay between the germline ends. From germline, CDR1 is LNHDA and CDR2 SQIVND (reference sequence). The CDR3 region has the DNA TGTGCCAGTAGTATTAACGGTTTATCCTACGAGCAGTACTTC. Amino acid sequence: CASSINGLSYEQYF.

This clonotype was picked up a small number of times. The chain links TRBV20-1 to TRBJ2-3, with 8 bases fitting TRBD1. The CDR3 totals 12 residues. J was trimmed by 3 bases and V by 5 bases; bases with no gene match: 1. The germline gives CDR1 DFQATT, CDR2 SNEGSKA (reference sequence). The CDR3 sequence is CSAGTGTDTQYF. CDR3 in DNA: TGCAGTGCTGGGACAGGAACAGATACGCAGTATTTT.